This section outlines one TCR beta chain sequence together with its context. This clonotype was detected ten times or more. Its antigen remains undetermined. Base qualities are not recorded, but no much larger clone differs from it by a single base. These data originate in a study of early T cells in non-severe SARS-CoV-2 infection (dated by TCRdb to the early 2020s). Study-wide context: Because TCR sequencing relied on bulk RNA taken from unsorted whole blood, pairing of alpha and beta chains was not possible. Overall results and qualifications from the work: VDJdb matching was skewed toward anti-spike CD8 responses and likely underestimated virus-specific expansions, missing private and CD4 specificities.

Taken from cysteine to phenylalanine, the CDR3 has 18 residues. Solely the CDR3 DNA is kept, with 54 bases framed from the first base. Here V drops 1 base and J drops 0 bases, and the junction holds 5 bases not matched to any gene. The CDR1 and CDR2 encoded by the germline V gene (reference sequence) are MNHNY and SVGAGI. Set within a cohort of healthcare workers in London, UK, this nested case-control study involved weekly PCR testing of nasopharyngeal swabs along with blood sampling. Between 23 and 31 March 2020, the week of the UK lockdown, healthcare workers were enrolled and then followed up weekly for as long as 16 weeks. Library creation used 5' RACE. The sequencing machine was a NextSeq 500. The TCR library protocol attached unique molecular identifiers to individual cDNA molecules to correct for sequencing error and PCR bias. Both TCR alpha and beta chains were sequenced, and tight co-correlation was observed between alpha and beta sequence abundances in each sample. The study's own analysis went as follows. V gene, J gene and CDR3 annotation of TCR sequences was performed with Decombinator V4. TCRs were defined as expanded if a significant change between any two time points was detected under a Poisson model with p below 0.0001. Abundances of TCRs were expressed as counts per million after normalisation to the total number of TCRs sequenced in each sample. TRAV1-2 paired with TRAJ12, TRAJ20 or TRAJ33 defined MAIT TCRs, while TRAV10 paired with TRAJ18 defined iNKT TCRs. VDJdb, accessed 1 November 2021, was searched for CMV, EBV and SARS-CoV-2 annotated TCRs, with TCRs annotated for multiple antigens excluded. The public reads were reprocessed in TCRdb via fastp at Q25 and MiXCR, keeping in-frame beta chains. Each record represents a unique CDR3 protein, reported with the most common genes and DNA among its rows. These V and J calls rely on TCRdb rather than the paper's analysis. The sample profile shows more than 65,000 distinct CDR3 sequences; approximately 13% of them were found once. The top ten constitute over 0.95% of the sample.

What was sequenced was whole blood. The chain is made from TRBV6-6 and TRBJ2-7, with 14 bases aligning to TRBD2. The receptor's source is an adult who was a healthcare worker with PCR-confirmed SARS-CoV-2 infection or an uninfected control (not recorded which). Here is the DNA: TGTGCCAGCAGTTACTACCTGGGACTAGCGGGGGCCTCCTACGAGCAGTACTTC. The translation is CASSYYLGLAGASYEQYF.